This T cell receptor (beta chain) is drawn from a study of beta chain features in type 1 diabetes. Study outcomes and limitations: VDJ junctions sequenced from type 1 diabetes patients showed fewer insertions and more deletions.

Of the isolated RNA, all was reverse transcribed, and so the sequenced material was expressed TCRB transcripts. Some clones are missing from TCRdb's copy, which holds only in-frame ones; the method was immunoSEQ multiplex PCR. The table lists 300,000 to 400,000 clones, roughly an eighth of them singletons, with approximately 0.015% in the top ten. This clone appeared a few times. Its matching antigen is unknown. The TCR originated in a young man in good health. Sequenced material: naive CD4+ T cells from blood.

CDR3 in amino acids: CASSPGTNQETQYF. CDR3 nucleotide sequence: TGTGCCAGCAGCCCCGGGACTAATCAAGAGACCCAGTACTTC. The chain is built from TRBV28 and TRBJ2-5; 7 nucleotides match TRBD2. The CDR3 contains 14 residues. Germline values: CDR1 MDHEN, CDR2 SYDVKM. J gave up 2 bases and V 6 bases, and 6 bases lay outside the gene matches.